Listed below are T cell receptor beta chains from one sample, sequenced in a study of blood T cell repertoires in COVID-19. Sequencing was performed with immunoSEQ multiplex PCR; in TCRdb, only in-frame clones are kept and a portion is missing. The sample gives about 310,000 clones, over 75% of which show up once; 1% is in the top ten. What was sequenced was peripheral blood. The receptor set was obtained from a man aged 45-65 years with active or convalescent COVID-19. Each CDR3 is given with its conserved first and last residue. The D gene is left open where the match is weak. Some rows have no size entry. The others give once, few or many, or a class for an expanded clone.

size,J,V,D,CDR3,DNA
NA,TRBJ2-5,TRBV9,TRBD1,CASSVGTGGSLAQETQYF,TGTGCCAGCAGCGTAGGGACAGGGGGCTCCTTGGCCCAAGAGACCCAGTACTTC
NA,TRBJ1-1,TRBV7-9,NA,CASSLEGGLEAFF,TGTGCCAGCAGCTTAGAAGGGGGTCTTGAAGCTTTCTTT
NA,TRBJ2-5,TRBV6-1,TRBD2,CASSEGYSGGLQETQYF,TGTGCCAGCAGTGAAGGTTATAGCGGGGGTTTACAAGAGACCCAGTACTTC
NA,TRBJ2-7,TRBV5-1,TRBD2,CASSLVAGSFYEQYF,TGCGCCAGCAGCTTGGTAGCGGGAAGTTTCTACGAGCAGTACTTC
NA,TRBJ2-5,TRBV6-2/TRBV6-3,NA,CASSYGRRGGQETQYF,TGTGCCAGCAGTTACGGGCGGAGGGGTGGCCAAGAGACCCAGTACTTC
NA,TRBJ1-2,TRBV7-9,NA,CASSRTANYGYTF,TGTGCCAGCAGTCGGACAGCTAACTATGGCTACACCTTC
NA,TRBJ2-3,TRBV18,NA,CASSPRTSSTDTQYF,TGTGCCAGCTCACCACGTACTTCTAGCACAGATACGCAGTATTTT
NA,TRBJ1-1,TRBV4-2,NA,CASSQELGLNTEAFF,TGTGCCAGCAGCCAAGAGCTGGGGCTGAACACTGAAGCTTTCTTT
few,TRBJ2-7,TRBV3-1/TRBV3-2,TRBD1,CASSQAGGYEQYF,TGTGCCAGCAGCCAAGCAGGGGGCTACGAGCAGTACTTC
NA,TRBJ1-6,TRBV4-3,NA,CASSQDQVPLSSYNSPLHF,TGCGCCAGCAGCCAAGACCAGGTTCCCCTGAGCTCCTATAATTCACCCCTCCACTTT
NA,TRBJ2-1,TRBV28,NA,CASSHRRGQFF,TGTGCCAGCAGCCATCGTCGGGGGCAGTTCTTC
NA,TRBJ1-1,TRBV11-3,TRBD1,CASSPGGRNTEAFF,TGTGCCAGCAGTCCAGGGGGGCGTAACACTGAAGCTTTCTTT
NA,TRBJ2-1,TRBV5-1,TRBD2,CASSFPEGLGDNEQFF,TGCGCCAGCAGCTTTCCTGAGGGACTAGGTGACAATGAGCAGTTCTTC
NA,TRBJ2-7,TRBV19,TRBD2,CASSTVGLAGAEQYF,TGTGCCAGTAGCACCGTGGGACTAGCGGGAGCCGAGCAGTACTTC
NA,TRBJ1-2,TRBV5-6,NA,CASSFGGANYGYTF,TGTGCCAGCAGCTTTGGAGGGGCTAACTATGGCTACACCTTC
NA,TRBJ1-3,TRBV5-4,NA,CASSGTGGSGRANTIYF,TGTGCCAGCAGCGGAACGGGAGGGAGTGGGAGGGCAAACACCATATATTTT
NA,TRBJ2-7,TRBV19,TRBD2,CASSETTSGSYEQYF,TGTGCCAGTAGTGAAACGACTAGCGGGAGCTACGAGCAGTACTTC
NA,TRBJ2-7,TRBV6-2/TRBV6-3,NA,CASSPGDYEQYF,TGTGCCAGCAGCCCAGGGGACTACGAGCAGTACTTC
NA,TRBJ2-3,TRBV5-1,NA,CASSLATSTDTQYF,TGCGCCAGCAGCTTGGCCACTAGCACAGATACGCAGTATTTT
NA,TRBJ2-1,TRBV24-1,TRBD2,CATSDPATSGITIEQFF,TGTGCCACCAGTGACCCGGCGACTAGCGGGATTACGATTGAGCAGTTCTTC
once,TRBJ1-4,TRBV5-1,NA,CASSVEATNEKLFF,TGCGCCAGCAGCGTAGAAGCAACTAATGAAAAACTGTTTTTT
NA,TRBJ1-2,TRBV6-2/TRBV6-3,TRBD1,CASSTGTGLGYTF,TGTGCCAGCAGTACCGGGACAGGGCTTGGCTACACCTTC
NA,TRBJ1-6,TRBV2,TRBD1,CASDRGRNNSPLHF,TGTGCCAGCGACAGGGGCCGTAATAATTCACCCCTCCACTTT
NA,TRBJ2-7,TRBV5-1,TRBD2,CASTTGTSGRSSYEQYF,TGCGCCAGCACCACCGGGACTAGCGGGAGAAGTTCCTACGAGCAGTACTTC
NA,TRBJ2-1,TRBV6-5,NA,CATSPDWGLYNEQFF,TGTGCCACCAGCCCCGATTGGGGGCTATACAATGAGCAGTTCTTC
NA,TRBJ2-3,TRBV19,TRBD1,CASSNPGDRGTDTQYF,TGTGCCAGTAGTAACCCTGGGGACAGGGGCACAGATACGCAGTATTTT
NA,TRBJ2-1,TRBV5-1,NA,CASSLEGTYNEQFF,TGCGCCAGCAGCTTGGAGGGGACATACAATGAGCAGTTCTTC
NA,TRBJ1-2,TRBV7-9,NA,CASSLQGWGGYTF,TGTGCCAGCAGCCTACAGGGATGGGGCGGCTACACCTTC
NA,TRBJ2-5,TRBV5-1,NA,CASSSDSGETQYF,TGCGCCAGCAGCTCGGATTCGGGAGAGACCCAGTACTTC
NA,TRBJ1-1,TRBV18,NA,CASSPPSMNTEAFF,TGTGCCAGCTCACCACCTTCAATGAACACTGAAGCTTTCTTT
NA,TRBJ1-2,TRBV27,NA,CASSLSSLAANYGYTF,TGTGCCAGCAGTTTATCAAGTCTCGCGGCAAACTATGGCTACACCTTC
NA,TRBJ1-4,TRBV7-9,TRBD1,CASSSDRGSEKLFF,TGTGCCAGCAGCTCCGACAGGGGAAGTGAAAAACTGTTTTTT
NA,TRBJ2-1,TRBV9,NA,CASSVQGNSYNEQFF,TGTGCCAGCAGCGTACAGGGGAATTCCTACAATGAGCAGTTCTTC
NA,TRBJ1-2,TRBV5-4,NA,CASSSRTSDFTYTF,TGTGCCAGCAGCTCACGAACCTCGGACTTTACCTACACCTTC
NA,TRBJ1-1,TRBV10-3,NA,CAISESSDTEAFF,TGTGCCATCAGTGAGTCATCGGACACTGAAGCTTTCTTT
NA,TRBJ2-7,TRBV7-7,TRBD2,CASSFLPSGRLDEQYF,TGTGCCAGCAGCTTTCTGCCCAGCGGGAGGCTAGATGAGCAGTACTTC
once,TRBJ1-5,TRBV2,NA,CASSEGGQPNQPQHF,TGTGCCAGCAGTGAAGGGGGACAACCTAATCAGCCCCAGCATTTT